Listed below are T cell receptor beta chains from one sample, sequenced in a study of HIV-infected patients and healthy controls. TCRdb reprocessed the 5' RACE reads via MiXCR and lists one record per CDR3 protein. The sample contains about 6,600 distinct CDR3 sequences, around 8.6% of which appear only once. This material consisted of blood, taken during antiretroviral therapy. The receptor set was obtained from an adult with HIV infection. The CDR3 runs from the conserved cysteine through the conserved F or W. Fields, in order: V gene, clone size, D gene, J gene, CDR3 DNA, CDR3 protein. D genes are given only for firm matches. Not all rows give a size; the values are once, few, many and, for expanded clones, a class.

>TRBV28|NA|TRBD1|TRBJ2-7
TGTGCCAGCGGATCGACAGGGGGATTAACCTACGAGCAGTACTTC
CASGSTGGLTYEQYF
>TRBV2|medium-sized|NA|TRBJ1-4
TGTGCCAGAGAAGGGATTCCGCAGGCGCAGGGTGAAAAACTGTTTTTT
CAREGIPQAQGEKLFF
>TRBV6-2/TRBV6-3|medium-sized|NA|TRBJ1-1
TGTGCCAGCACAACAGGGAGTGACACTGAAGCTTTCTTT
CASTTGSDTEAFF
>TRBV7-2|medium-sized|NA|TRBJ2-3
TGTGCCAGCAGCTTAGATGCGGGCTCGAGGAATACGCAGTATTTT
CASSLDAGSRNTQYF
>TRBV3-1|many|NA|TRBJ2-3
TGTGCCAGCAGCCAGCGCGGGACAGATACGCAGTATTTT
CASSQRGTDTQYF
>TRBV5-1|many|TRBD1|TRBJ2-3
TGCGCCAGCAACCCCATGGACAGGGGCACAGATACGCAGTATTTT
CASNPMDRGTDTQYF
>TRBV5-1|many|NA|TRBJ2-5
TGCGCCAGCAGCCCTGCAGGGATAGAGACCCAGTACTTC
CASSPAGIETQYF
>TRBV6-5|many|NA|TRBJ2-5
TGTGCCAGCACCCCGGGGGCGGTAGAGACCCAGTACTTC
CASTPGAVETQYF
>TRBV7-9|many|TRBD1|TRBJ1-6
TGTGCCAGCAGCCCTCCCCGGACAGGCGTTAATTCACCCCTCCACTTT
CASSPPRTGVNSPLHF
>TRBV20-1|medium-sized|NA|TRBJ2-5
TGCAGTGCTATAGCCGGGACAGCGGGAGAGACCCAGTACTTC
CSAIAGTAGETQYF
>TRBV5-1|many|NA|TRBJ2-3
TGCGCCAGCAGCTACAGACCTAGCGCCACAGATACGCAGTATTTT
CASSYRPSATDTQYF
>TRBV4-2|medium-sized|TRBD1|TRBJ1-5
TGTGCCAGCAGCCAAGTAACAGGGGGCTTGGCTCAGCCCCAGCATTTT
CASSQVTGGLAQPQHF
>TRBV6-6|NA|TRBD1|TRBJ2-5
TGTGCCAGCAGAGGACAGGGATACCAAGAGACCCAGTACTTC
CASRGQGYQETQYF
>TRBV28|NA|NA|TRBJ2-7
TGTGCCAGCAGTTTAAATAACCTCCCCTCCTACGAGCAGTACTTC
CASSLNNLPSYEQYF
>TRBV5-1|medium-sized|NA|TRBJ2-7
TGCGCCAGCAGCTTGGAAGGTCGCACCGACCGGCAGTACTTC
CASSLEGRTDRQYF
>TRBV9|few|TRBD1|TRBJ1-1
TGTGCCAGCAGCGTAACAGGGGGCCGCGGGACTGAAGCTTTCTTT
CASSVTGGRGTEAFF
>TRBV3-1|many|TRBD2|TRBJ2-3
TGTGCCAGCAGCCAACTCCTAGCGGGAGGACCTTTTGATACGCAGTATTTT
CASSQLLAGGPFDTQYF
>TRBV6-2/TRBV6-3|medium-sized|TRBD2|TRBJ2-4
TGTGCCAGCAACGACGGGGGGGCCGGAGCCAAAAACATTCAGTACTTC
CASNDGGAGAKNIQYF
>TRBV19|many|NA|TRBJ1-2
TGTGCCAGTAGTATTGGATCTGTCTCTGGCTACACCTTC
CASSIGSVSGYTF
>TRBV6-6|many|NA|TRBJ1-6
TGTGCCAGCAGTCTCAGTGGTTCACCCCTCCACTTT
CASSLSGSPLHF
>TRBV28|many|TRBD1|TRBJ1-5
TGTGCCAGCAGGTCCGGGACAGGGGGACGACAGCCCCAGCATTTT
CASRSGTGGRQPQHF
>TRBV12-3/TRBV12-4|many|NA|TRBJ1-5
TGTGCCAGCAGTTTTGGGCTCGTCGATAATAGCAATCAGCCCCAGCATTTT
CASSFGLVDNSNQPQHF
>TRBV28|medium-sized|NA|TRBJ1-2
TGTGCCAGCAGTTCTCGGGCAGCGTATGGCTACACCTTC
CASSSRAAYGYTF
>TRBV11-1|many|NA|TRBJ1-1
TGTGCCAGCAGCCAATTATTCACTGAAGCTTTCTTT
CASSQLFTEAFF
>TRBV6-1|many|TRBD2|TRBJ2-1
TGTGCCAGCAGTGAATTTGGCGGGAGGTACAATGAGCAGTTCTTC
CASSEFGGRYNEQFF
>TRBV6-5|medium-sized|TRBD1|TRBJ1-1
TGTGCCAGCAGTTTTGACAGGGGGCGAACTTTCTTT
CASSFDRGRTFF
>TRBV9|NA|NA|TRBJ2-3
TGTGCCAGCAGCGGGCAGGGAGGTGTGAAGGATACGCAGTATTTT
CASSGQGGVKDTQYF
>TRBV10-3|NA|NA|TRBJ2-7
TGTGCCATCAGTCTTCAGAAGGACCCTCCCTACGAGCAGTACTTC
CAISLQKDPPYEQYF
>TRBV11-2|NA|NA|TRBJ2-5
TGTGCCAGCAGCTTAGAGGGACGGTTCCCGGAGACCCAGTACTTC
CASSLEGRFPETQYF
>TRBV6-5|NA|NA|TRBJ1-5
TGTGCCAGCAGTTATTGGGAGAATCAGCCCCAGCATTTT
CASSYWENQPQHF
>TRBV10-3|medium-sized|TRBD1|TRBJ1-5
TGTGCCACCGGGACAGGTGATCGCCCCCAGCATTTT
CATGTGDRPQHF
>TRBV5-5|many|TRBD1|TRBJ2-7
TGTGCCAGCAGCGATCGACACAGGGGGCCCACCTACGAGCAGTACTTC
CASSDRHRGPTYEQYF
>TRBV5-1|many|NA|TRBJ1-1
TGCGCCAGCAGCCTAACAGGGTTTGGAACTGAAGCTTTCTTT
CASSLTGFGTEAFF
>TRBV6-5|many|TRBD1|TRBJ2-7
TGTGCCAGCAGTTTGGACAGGAGCGGCTCCTACGAGCAGTACTTC
CASSLDRSGSYEQYF
>TRBV25-1|many|TRBD2|TRBJ2-2
TGTGCCAGCACCCGGGGGGGCAGGGGGAACACCGGGGAGCTGTTTTTT
CASTRGGRGNTGELFF
>TRBV7-3|medium-sized|NA|TRBJ2-2
TGTGCCAGCAGCTTGTCAACCGGGGAGCTGTTTTTT
CASSLSTGELFF
>TRBV24-1|NA|TRBD2|TRBJ2-7
TGTGCCACCAGCGGGATTGGGCTAGCGGGAGACGAGCAGTACTTC
CATSGIGLAGDEQYF
>TRBV6-2/TRBV6-3|medium-sized|NA|TRBJ2-1
TGTGCCAGCAGTTCTTTCGGGGGAGCATACAATGAGCAGTTCTTC
CASSSFGGAYNEQFF
>TRBV7-9|many|NA|TRBJ1-2
TGTGCCAGCAGCCTAGCTTTTGGCCCAGCTAACTATGGCTACACCTTC
CASSLAFGPANYGYTF
>TRBV20-1|many|TRBD2|TRBJ2-7
TGCAGTGCTAGATCTGTAGCGGGACCTTTGGAGCAGTACTTC
CSARSVAGPLEQYF
>TRBV6-2/TRBV6-3|NA|TRBD1|TRBJ1-5
TGTGCCAGCAGTTACCCGACAACTTGGGGACAGGGAAGGTGGCTTAGCAATCAGCCCCAGCATTTT
CASSYPTTWGQGRWLSNQPQHF
>TRBV2|medium-sized|NA|TRBJ1-5
TGTGCCAGCAGGCAAGGGGCAGGCAATCAGCCCCAGCATTTT
CASRQGAGNQPQHF
>TRBV7-2|NA|NA|TRBJ1-5
TGTGCCAGCAGCACATACCCTAGCAATCAGCCCCAGCATTTT
CASSTYPSNQPQHF
>TRBV29-1|NA|TRBD1|TRBJ1-3
TGCAGCATAAGGGCCGACAGGGGCGCGAGAAACACCATATATTTT
CSIRADRGARNTIYF
>TRBV9|many|NA|TRBJ2-2
TGTGCCAGCAGCCCGTGGGGGGACACCGGGGAGCTGTTTTTT
CASSPWGDTGELFF